The 14 T cell receptor beta chains reported below all come from one sample, sequenced in a study of T cell responses to AZD1222 COVID-19 vaccine. Assay: immunoSEQ multiplex PCR; the TCRdb copy retains only in-frame clones and omits some. The sample has about 150,000 clones; about 95% are singletons. Sequencing used peripheral blood, obtained on day 0 of AZD1222 vaccination. These receptors were taken from an adult in good health.

The J gene is TRBJ1-6, the V gene TRBV19; TRBD1 agrees at 10 bases. The CDR3 covers 15 residues. CDR1 is LNHDA, CDR2 SQIVND, per germline (reference sequence). J lost 10 bases, V lost 3 bases, and 6 bases had no gene match. CDR3 protein: CASSMTGQGSSPLHF. The CDR3 coding sequence is TGTGCCAGTAGTATGACGGGACAGGGGAGCTCACCCCTCCACTTT.

The genes are TRBV7-8 and TRBJ2-7; a possible D gene is TRBD2 (7 bases). Trimming took off 6 bases at V and 7 bases at J, with 16 bases between the two ends. The length of the CDR3 is 13 residues. CDR1 and CDR2 (germline): SGHVS, FQNEAQ. The CDR3: CASSSLQGGEQYV. Here the CDR3 DNA reads TGTGCCAGCAGTTCCTTACAGGGAGGGGAGCAGTACGTC.

The chain carries TRBV6-1 and TRBJ1-5; TRBD1 is a possible D gene (5 bases). V was trimmed by 2 bases and J by 6 bases, leaving 11 bases between them. Germline V lookup: CDR1 MNHNS, CDR2 SASEGT. The CDR3 has 14 residues. For the CDR3, the DNA is TGTGCCAGCAGTGAATTGGGGCAGGTTCAGCCCCAGCATTTT. The encoded protein is CASSELGQVQPQHF.

Only one count was recorded for this clone. The rearrangement links TRBV6-1 to TRBJ2-7; no definite D call. Trimming removed 0 bases at V and 2 bases at J, with 2 bases between. The CDR3 has 12 residues. CDR1 is MNHNS, CDR2 SASEGT, per germline. CDR3 loop: CASSEAAYEQYV. DNA for the CDR3: TGTGCCAGCAGTGAAGCCGCCTACGAGCAGTACGTC.

The chain joins TRBV9 to TRBJ1-4; D is unresolved. Trimming pared 1 base from V and 0 bases from J, leaving 7 bases between. The germline V gene has CDR1 SGDLS and CDR2 YYNGEE. CDR3 length: 15 amino acids. The CDR3 reads CASSVRTATNEKLFF. CDR3 in DNA: TGTGCCAGCAGCGTACGGACGGCAACTAATGAAAAACTGTTTTTT.

As regards this clone: One end of the junction varies from germline; a read error may be responsible. The chain couples TRBV28 to TRBJ2-6; the match to TRBD2 covers 10 bases. Germline lookup yields CDR1 MDHEN and CDR2 SYDVKM. The CDR3 has 16 amino acids. The CDR3 DNA reads TGTGCCTGCAGCGGGGGGGTTGTAACCGGGGCCAACGTCCTGACTTTC. Amino acid sequence: CACSGGVVTGANVLTF.

The chain joins TRBV5-1 to TRBJ2-3; 13 bases line up with TRBD2. This CDR3 has 19 amino acids. Looked up from germline, CDR1 is SGHRS and CDR2 is YFSETQ. J lost 0 bases, V lost 4 bases, and 11 bases had no gene match. CDR3 amino acids: CASSAAGTSGTTSTDTQYF. CDR3 coding DNA: TGCGCCAGCAGCGCCGCCGGGACTAGCGGGACGACTAGCACAGATACGCAGTATTTT.

Details on this clone: Relative to the germline gene, one junction end is altered; a read error may explain this. This chain joins TRBV9 and TRBJ2-3; a possible D gene is TRBD1 (5 bases). The CDR3 consists of 14 residues. The germline gives CDR1 SGDLS, CDR2 YYNGEE. The CDR3 reads CAGSVTGLTDTQYF. The CDR3 DNA sequence: TGTGCCGGCAGCGTTACAGGTTTGACAGATACGCAGTATTTT. The full variable domain, completed using reference TRBV9 and TRBJ2-3, is DSGVTQTPKHLITATGQRVTLRCSPRSGDLSVYWYQQSLDQGLQFLIQYYNGEERAKGNILERFSAQQFPDLHSELNLSSLELGDSALYFCAGSVTGLTDTQYFGPGTRLTVL.

The rearrangement links TRBV11-2 to TRBJ2-3, with a tentative D call TRBD2 (6 bases). There are 12 residues in the CDR3. Germline CDR1 reads SGHAT; CDR2 reads FQNNGV. Trimming took off 5 bases at V and 8 bases at J, with 11 bases between the two ends. CDR3 sequence reads: CASSTYGGTQYF. In DNA form, the CDR3 reads TGTGCCAGCAGCACCTACGGGGGTACGCAGTATTTT.

V and J are TRBV2 and TRBJ2-5; TRBD2 aligns across 10 bases. The CDR3 contains 17 residues. Looked up from germline, CDR1 is SNHLY and CDR2 is FYNNEI. J gave up 4 bases and V 3 bases, and 11 bases lay outside the gene matches. The DNA for the CDR3 is TGTGCCAGCAGTGATTTCCTTCTTCGGACTAGCGGAGAGACCCAGTACTTC. This encodes CASSDFLLRTSGETQYF.

This sequence joins TRBV29-1 and TRBJ2-3; D perhaps matches TRBD2 (6 bases). The ends were cut back, 6 bases at V and 5 bases at J, with 18 bases in the middle. Germline CDR1 SQVTM, CDR2 ANQGSEA. The CDR3 length is 14 residues. DNA for the CDR3: TGCAGCGTGAGAGCATCGGGACTCGGAGATACGCAGTATTTT. It encodes CSVRASGLGDTQYF.

The chain is built from TRBV13 and TRBJ1-6; D gene unclear. The ends were cut back, 5 bases at V and 7 bases at J, with 9 bases in the middle. The germline V gene encodes CDR1 PRHDT and CDR2 FYEKMQ (reference sequence). The CDR3 has 13 residues. In DNA, the CDR3 is TGTGCCAGCAGCCTCCGAGGGAATTCACCCCTCCACTTT. The encoded protein is CASSLRGNSPLHF.

The J gene is TRBJ2-2, the V gene TRBV6-2 or TRBV6-3; D may correspond to TRBD1 or TRBD2 (6 bases each). The germline V and J ends were trimmed by 2 bases and 3 bases, with 16 bases remaining between them. Germline V gene sequence: CDR1 MNHEY, CDR2 SVGEGT. The CDR3 is made up of 17 amino acids. The DNA of the CDR3 is TGTGCCAGCAGTTACGGGGGGCAGGGCCGGCACACCGGGGAGCTGTTTTTT. This sequence encodes CASSYGGQGRHTGELFF.

The V gene is TRBV7-3, the J gene TRBJ2-5, with 7 bases aligning to TRBD1. The CDR3 spans 16 residues. Looked up from germline, CDR1 is SGHTA and CDR2 is FQGTGA. J was trimmed by 4 bases and V by 1 base; bases with no gene match: 9. CDR3 sequence: CASSLIGTASRETQYF. The DNA of the CDR3 is TGTGCCAGCAGCTTAATCGGGACAGCCTCCAGAGAGACCCAGTACTTC.